One and the same sample provided the 12 T cell receptor beta chains below, sequenced in a study of glioma-infiltrating T cells (dated by TCRdb to between 2015 and 2016). The sequencer listed for this sample is Illumina MiSeq. The iRepertoire nested amplicon-rescue multiplex PCR (arm-PCR) platform was used to amplify TCR alpha and beta CDR3 regions from RNA. The public sequencing data were trimmed at Q25 with fastp and processed into clonotypes with MiXCR by TCRdb, which kept only in-frame beta chains. Each record represents a unique CDR3 protein, reported with the most common genes and DNA among its rows. The sample contains about 130,000 distinct CDR3 sequences, approximately 26% of them found a single time. 27% of the sample lies in the top ten. The sequenced sample consisted of glioma tissue, nonneoplastic brain tissue, or PBMCs (not recorded which). The source of these receptors is a human donor with low-grade glioma or glioblastoma, undergoing nonglioma brain surgery, or in good health (not recorded which).

This clonotype was counted ten times or more. This chain links TRBV3-1 with TRBJ2-1; TRBD2 matches at 8 bases. The junction had 13 bases not matched to a gene; V was cut back by 1 base and J by 5 bases. In germline, CDR1 is LGHDT, CDR2 YNNKEL (reference sequence). This CDR3 contains 18 residues. The CDR3 nucleotides read TGTGCCAGCAGCCAAGCTTTTAGTTGGACTAGCACAGACAATGAGCAGTTCTTC. Translation: CASSQAFSWTSTDNEQFF.

This clonotype was seen a single time. The gene calls are TRBV20-1 and TRBJ1-2, with D uncertain. Germline V lookup: CDR1 DFQATT, CDR2 SNEGSKA (reference sequence). The CDR3 is 14 amino acids. CDR3 nucleotides: TGCAGCGCTGGAGAAGGGCAGGAATTCTATGGCTACACCTTC. Residues: CSAGEGQEFYGYTF.

The chain combines TRBV7-7 with TRBJ2-1, with D maybe TRBD2 (6 bases). The V end lost 1 base, the J end lost 7 bases, and 20 bases lay between the germline ends. The CDR3 covers 17 residues. The germline gives CDR1 SSHAT, CDR2 FNYEAQ (reference sequence). The CDR3 is CASSLGVFGGAGNEQFF. The CDR3 coding sequence is TGTGCCAGCAGCTTAGGAGTCTTCGGAGGGGCCGGAAATGAGCAGTTCTTC.

This clonotype has at least ten counts. V and J are TRBV20-1 and TRBJ1-5; 7 nucleotides match TRBD1. From germline, CDR1 is DFQATT and CDR2 SNEGSKA (reference sequence). The CDR3 runs to 15 residues. J lost 1 base, V lost 0 bases, and 3 bases had no gene match. CDR3 amino acids: CSAREPGQSNQPQHF. The CDR3 nucleotides read TGCAGTGCTAGAGAACCGGGACAGAGCAATCAGCCCCAGCATTTT.

About this clonotype itself: It may be a read error: a sequence one base away is much more abundant. V and J are TRBV6-2 or TRBV6-3 and TRBJ1-1; D is undetermined. The CDR3 runs 13 residues. Trimming took off 11 bases at V and 0 bases at J, with 13 bases between the two ends. Germline V lookup: CDR1 MNHEY, CDR2 SVGEGT. CDR3: CAGTLAMNTEAFF. For the CDR3, the DNA is TGTGCCGGCACCTTAGCTATGAACACTGAAGCTTTCTTT.

This clonotype was found many times. The CDR3 coding sequence is TGTGCCAGCAGTCTCGGACAGAACTATGGCTACACCTTC. It specifies CASSLGQNYGYTF. V usage is TRBV28 and J usage is TRBJ1-2; TRBD1 might be the D (6 bases). This CDR3 comprises 13 residues. The V and J ends lost 5 bases and 2 bases respectively, with 9 bases between them. Germline V gene data show CDR1 as MDHEN and CDR2 as SYDVKM.

This clonotype has more than one count but fewer than ten. CDR3 nucleotides: TGTGCCAGTAGTCGCTCCGCCGGGGCGGCACAAGAGACCCAGTACTTC. The encoded protein is CASSRSAGAAQETQYF. The chain carries TRBV19 and TRBJ2-5, with D tentatively TRBD1 or TRBD2 (5 bases each). The CDR3 covers 16 residues. V was shortened by 5 bases and J by 2 bases, with 18 bases between the two germline ends. Germline CDR1 LNHDA, CDR2 SQIVND (reference sequence).

The chain recombines TRBV7-2 with TRBJ2-7, with D maybe TRBD1 (6 bases). Germline loops: CDR1 SGHTA, CDR2 FQGNSA. The CDR3 contains 14 residues. V lost 5 bases and J lost 2, with 13 bases in between. CDR3 sequence (DNA): TGTGCCAGCAGCCCCGAAGGGGGTACCTACGAGCAGTACGTC. It yields the protein CASSPEGGTYEQYV.

The genes are TRBV11-2 and TRBJ2-3, with 10 bases aligning to TRBD1. Germline V gives CDR1 SGHAT, CDR2 FQNNGV. The V gene end was trimmed by 5 bases and the J gene end by 4 bases; junction bases not matched to a gene: 9. There are 16 residues in the CDR3. The CDR3 loop is CASSLGQGVLSDTQYF. CDR3 bases: TGTGCCAGCAGCCTAGGACAGGGGGTACTTTCAGATACGCAGTATTTT.

This sequence joins TRBV2 and TRBJ1-5; unclear D gene. This CDR3 has 13 amino acids. Per germline, CDR1 SNHLY and CDR2 FYNNEI. Trimming cost V 5 bases and J 5 bases, with 10 bases left between them. As DNA, the CDR3 is TGTGCCAGCAGTCCGAGCAGTGATCAGCCCCAGCATTTT. Its protein product is CASSPSSDQPQHF.

This clonotype was counted at least ten times. The V call is TRBV15, the J call TRBJ1-4, with 7 bases lining up with TRBD1. Germline CDR1 LNHNV, CDR2 YYDKDF (reference sequence). The length of the CDR3 is 14 residues. Unmatched junction bases numbered 5, after V lost 6 bases and J lost 4 bases. The CDR3 here is CATRGTELNEKLFF. The DNA for the CDR3 is TGTGCCACCAGGGGGACAGAACTTAATGAAAAACTGTTTTTT.

This clonotype was observed a few times. The chain joins TRBV7-9 to TRBJ2-4; D is unclear. V lost 1 base and J lost 0, with 4 bases in between. The CDR3 length is 14 residues. Germline values: CDR1 SEHNR, CDR2 FQNEAQ (reference sequence). In DNA, the CDR3 is TGTGCCAGCAGCTTAGACAGAGCCAAAAACATTCAGTACTTC. Amino acids: CASSLDRAKNIQYF.